This TCR beta chain was captured in a study of cytomegalovirus exposure and HLA in healthy donors. On the study more broadly: Unique TCRs from HLA-typed donors, approximately 80 million of them, were held in an early data release. Genetic ancestry analysis placed about 84% of the 300 to 500 donors that were genotyped in the Caucasian-associated cluster.

In regard to this clone: Its antigen is currently unknown.

CDR3 length: 14 residues. Looked up from germline, CDR1 is MNHEY and CDR2 is SMNVEV (reference sequence). V lost 5 bases, J lost 3 bases, and 14 bases lay in between. General study results and limits: The number of N-insertions in an Asian-associated ancestry cluster was reportedly below the 666-donor mean in a later analysis. Cytomegalovirus-associated status was assigned to around 160 TCR beta chains.

Vbeta (60) and Jbeta (13) primers were used in the PCR. Using immunoSEQ multiplex PCR, the repertoire was profiled, and TCRdb retains in-frame clones only, with some absent. The sample includes about 190,000 clones, 82% of them seen just once. The sequence was obtained from a woman younger than 35 in good health and CMV-seronegative. The sequenced sample was PBMCs. The rearrangement joins TRBV27 to TRBJ2-7; D not resolved. For the CDR3, the DNA is TGTGCCAGCAGTCCAATCGGCGGTGGCTACGAGCAGTACTTC. The encoded protein is CASSPIGGGYEQYF.